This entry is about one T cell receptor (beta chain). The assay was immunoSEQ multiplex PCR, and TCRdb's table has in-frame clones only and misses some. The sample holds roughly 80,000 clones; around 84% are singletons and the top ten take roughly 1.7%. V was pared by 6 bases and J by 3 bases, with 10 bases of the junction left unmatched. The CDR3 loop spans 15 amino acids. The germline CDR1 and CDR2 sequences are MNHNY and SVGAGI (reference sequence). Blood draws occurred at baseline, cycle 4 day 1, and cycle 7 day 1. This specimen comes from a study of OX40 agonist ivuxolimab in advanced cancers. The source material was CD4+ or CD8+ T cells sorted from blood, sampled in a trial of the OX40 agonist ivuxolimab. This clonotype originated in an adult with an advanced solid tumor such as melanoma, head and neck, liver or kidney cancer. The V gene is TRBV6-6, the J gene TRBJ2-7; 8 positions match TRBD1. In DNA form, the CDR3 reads TGTGCCAGCAGGGTGGGGCCAGGGGGCAACTACGAGCAGTACTTC. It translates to CASRVGPGGNYEQYF.